These 29 T cell receptor beta chains share one sample of origin, sequenced in a study of blood T cell repertoires in COVID-19 (TCRdb year 2020). The library was generated by the immunoSEQ multiplex PCR assay. Here the immuneACCESS table is served through TCRdb, limited to in-frame sequences with V and J called. Missing clones are a known gap in these copies; in checked studies unresolved V genes cover under half, and the rest lacks a known reason. For this sample there are about 96,000 clones; around 90% appear just once. Around 4% of the sample belongs to the ten largest clones. Input material: peripheral blood. All receptors come from a human donor with COVID-19, enrolled during active disease. The donor label of this sample is uncertain.

The chain combines TRBV3-1 (or the pseudogene TRBV3-2) with TRBJ1-2; 7 bases map to TRBD1. CDR1 LGHDT and CDR2 YNNKEL come from the germline V gene (reference sequence). The CDR3 contains 14 residues. Germline trimming cut 2 bases from V and 4 bases from J; bases unmatched to any gene: 4. CDR3 residues: CASSQMDRSYGYTF. The DNA for the CDR3 is TGTGCCAGCAGCCAAATGGACAGGAGCTATGGCTACACCTTC.

This chain uses TRBV15 with TRBJ1-1; possible D gene TRBD1, 5 bases. The germline CDR1 and CDR2 sequences are LNHNV and YYDKDF (reference sequence). The CDR3 contains 15 residues. The V and J ends lost 5 bases and 7 bases respectively, with 20 bases between them. In DNA, the CDR3 is TGTGCCACCAGCCCTCGAAACAGGAACAGTCTTGAAGCTTTCTTT. Its protein product is CATSPRNRNSLEAFF.

The V gene is TRBV11-2, the J gene TRBJ2-7; D remains ambiguous. This CDR3 region has 11 residues. The V gene's germline CDR1 is SGHAT and CDR2 FQNNGV. V dropped 2 bases and J dropped 5 bases, with 4 bases sitting between them. Here the CDR3 reads CASSLSDEQYF. DNA of the CDR3: TGTGCCAGCAGCTTATCGGACGAGCAGTACTTC.

The genes are TRBV29-1 and TRBJ1-1, with D unresolved. CDR1 and CDR2 (germline): SQVTM, ANQGSEA. This CDR3 has 12 amino acids. Trimming pared 3 bases from V and 0 bases from J, leaving 5 bases between. The CDR3 nucleotides are TGCAGCGTTGATCCTATGAACACTGAAGCTTTCTTT. Translation gives CSVDPMNTEAFF.

The chain links TRBV11-2 to TRBJ2-7; 7 bases map to TRBD1. Germline CDR1 and CDR2: SGHAT and FQNNGV. V lost 0 bases and J lost 2; bases outside the gene matches: 4. The CDR3 runs 15 residues. This chain's CDR3 is CASSLEGTATYEQYF. CDR3 coding DNA: TGTGCCAGCAGCTTAGAAGGGACAGCTACCTACGAGCAGTACTTC.

The chain joins TRBV19 to TRBJ1-2; the D gene is possibly TRBD1 (5 bases). Trimming left V 1 base short and J 8 bases short, with 20 bases between. Germline CDR1 LNHDA, CDR2 SQIVND (reference sequence). The CDR3 has 16 amino acids. The CDR3 coding sequence is TGTGCCAGTAGTATAGTGGGGCGCGGGGTGCCGAGCGGCTACACCTTC. It yields the protein CASSIVGRGVPSGYTF.

The gene calls are TRBV12-3 or TRBV12-4 and TRBJ1-5, with TRBD1 as a possible D gene (5 bases). Trimming took 5 bases from V and 7 from J, leaving 12 bases between them. The CDR3 runs to 13 residues. Here the CDR3 reads CASSGGSGQPQHF. CDR3 sequence (DNA): TGTGCCAGCAGTGGGGGGTCGGGGCAGCCCCAGCATTTT.

The V gene is TRBV5-1, the J gene TRBJ1-1; maybe TRBD1 (6 bases). The CDR3 totals 16 residues. Germline CDR1 is SGHRS and CDR2 is YFSETQ. V was pared by 1 base and J by 2 bases, with 15 bases between. CDR3 coding DNA: TGCGCCAGCAGCTTGACTCGGACAGCACCTAACACTGAAGCTTTCTTT. Its protein product is CASSLTRTAPNTEAFF.

The rearrangement joins TRBV12-3 or TRBV12-4 to TRBJ2-7; 9 bases are a match to TRBD1. The CDR3 covers 13 residues. J lost 5 bases, V lost 6 bases, and 5 bases had no gene match. The CDR3 DNA sequence: TGTGCCAGCAGACAACGGACAGGGGACGAGCAGTACTTC. It yields the protein CASRQRTGDEQYF.

The chain employs TRBV6-2 or TRBV6-3 and TRBJ1-2, with a tentative D call TRBD1 (6 bases). The CDR3 length is 11 residues. CDR1 and CDR2 (germline): MNHEY, SVGEGT. Trimming took off 6 bases at V and 8 bases at J, with 10 bases between the two ends. CDR3 region: CASSTGSGYTF. The CDR3 nucleotides read TGTGCCAGCAGCACAGGGAGCGGCTACACCTTC.

The CDR3 sequence: CASSPTSGISGYTF. The CDR3 nucleotides read TGTGCCAGCAGCCCAACCTCGGGGATTAGCGGCTACACCTTC. The chain recombines TRBV7-3 with TRBJ1-2; D unresolved. CDR3 length: 14 residues. V was pared by 5 bases and J by 8 bases, with 18 bases between. Germline CDR1 and CDR2: SGHTA and FQGTGA.

The chain recombines TRBV9 with TRBJ1-4; D not certain. This CDR3 is 15 amino acids long. Trimming shortened V by 0 bases and J by 2 bases, and 8 bases separated the two germline ends. Germline lookup yields CDR1 SGDLS and CDR2 YYNGEE. The CDR3 spells CASSVGGPTNEKLFF. The CDR3, as DNA: TGTGCCAGCAGCGTAGGAGGGCCCACTAATGAAAAACTGTTTTTT.

The chain has TRBV27 and TRBJ1-5; 10 bases are shared with TRBD1. V dropped 7 bases and J dropped 4; count of bases not matched to a gene: 4. Germline CDR1 MNHEY, CDR2 SMNVEV (reference sequence). The CDR3 extends over 14 amino acids. The CDR3 loop is CASIPDRGNQPQHF. CDR3 nucleotides: TGTGCCAGCATCCCGGACAGGGGGAATCAGCCCCAGCATTTT.

The CDR3: CASSLEEGGYTF. The CDR3 DNA reads as TGTGCCAGCAGCTTAGAGGAGGGGGGCTACACCTTC. The chain has TRBV7-9 and TRBJ1-2, with D tentatively TRBD1 (5 bases). The length of the CDR3 is 12 residues. Germline V gene lookup returns CDR1 SEHNR and CDR2 FQNEAQ (reference sequence). Trimming removed 1 base at V and 8 bases at J, with 8 bases between. Supplemented by reference TRBV7-9 and TRBJ1-2, the full variable domain reads DTGVSQNPRHKITKRGQNVTFRCDPISEHNRLYWYRQTLGQGPEFLTYFQNEAQLEKSRLLSDRFSAERPKGSFSTLEIQRTEQGDSAMYLCASSLEEGGYTFGSGTRLTVV.

This chain joins TRBV11-3 and TRBJ2-2, with 7 bases lining up with TRBD2. With V trimmed by 1 base and J by 1 base, 0 bases remained unmatched. Germline values: CDR1 SGHNT, CDR2 YENEEA. The CDR3 length is 15 residues. The CDR3 spells CASSLAGGNTGELFF. The CDR3 DNA reads TGTGCCAGCAGCTTAGCGGGGGGGAACACCGGGGAGCTGTTTTTT.

V gene TRBV29-1 combines with J gene TRBJ2-1; 8 bases match TRBD2. V was pared by 4 bases and J by 3 bases, with 8 bases of the junction left unmatched. CDR3 length equals 15 residues. The V gene's germline CDR1 is SQVTM and CDR2 ANQGSEA. CDR3 sequence reads: CSVVVGGVLYNEQFF. The CDR3 DNA sequence: TGCAGCGTTGTGGTCGGGGGGGTACTCTACAATGAGCAGTTCTTC.

The chain recombines TRBV7-3 with TRBJ1-5; D uncertain. CDR1 and CDR2 (germline): SGHTA, FQGTGA. The CDR3 length is 15 residues. V lost 2 bases and J lost 5, with 13 bases in between. The CDR3 sequence: CASSLYGGRDQPQHF. DNA for the CDR3: TGTGCCAGCAGCTTATACGGAGGGAGGGATCAGCCCCAGCATTTT.

J is TRBJ2-1 and V is TRBV5-1, with 14 bases lining up with TRBD2. The CDR3 sequence is 14 residues long. Germline loops: CDR1 SGHRS, CDR2 YFSETQ. Unmatched junction bases numbered 5, after V lost 7 bases and J lost 8 bases. The CDR3 here is CASAGTSGSDEQFF. The CDR3 DNA is TGCGCCAGCGCCGGGACTAGCGGGAGCGATGAGCAGTTCTTC.

The CDR3 DNA sequence: TGCGCCAGCAGCCAAGTCATAGGAGTGAGGGAGCAGTACTTC. Its translation is CASSQVIGVREQYF. The chain links TRBV4-1 to TRBJ2-7; D is undetermined. CDR3 length equals 14 residues. Germline V CDR1 and CDR2: MGHRA, YSYEKL. The V end was cut by 1 base, the J end by 7 bases, with 14 bases between.

The chain carries TRBV28 and TRBJ1-5; D not resolved. V was clipped by 3 bases and J by 2 bases, with 11 bases between them. Per germline, CDR1 MDHEN and CDR2 SYDVKM. This CDR3 contains 15 residues. The chain's CDR3 is CASSFRAQGNQPQHF. CDR3 DNA: TGTGCCAGCAGTTTCAGAGCCCAGGGCAATCAGCCCCAGCATTTT.

The CDR3 spells CASSFIDRGNNEQFF. The CDR3 DNA is TGTGCCAGCAGCTTTATTGACAGGGGAAACAATGAGCAGTTCTTC. This chain links TRBV5-6 with TRBJ2-1, with 8 bases fitting TRBD1. The V segment lost 2 bases and the J segment 5 bases; nucleotides outside the gene matches: 6. CDR3 size: 15 residues. The V gene's germline CDR1 is SGHDT and CDR2 YYEEEE.

The chain joins TRBV3-1 (or the pseudogene TRBV3-2) to TRBJ1-2; no firm D call. The CDR3 has 14 residues. V gave up 0 bases and J gave up 8 bases, with 13 bases separating them. CDR1 and CDR2 from the germline V gene are LGHDT and YNNKEL (reference sequence). The CDR3 here is CASSQDQRATGYTF. CDR3 bases: TGTGCCAGCAGCCAAGATCAGAGGGCGACGGGCTACACCTTC.

The chain has TRBV19 and TRBJ1-4; D perhaps matches TRBD1 (5 bases). V was clipped by 1 base and J by 13 bases, with 13 bases between them. The CDR3 contains 13 residues. Germline values: CDR1 LNHDA, CDR2 SQIVND (reference sequence). The CDR3 DNA reads TGTGCCAGTAGTATAGGGCAGGGAACTGGACTGTTTTTT. Translation: CASSIGQGTGLFF.

This clone occurred once. The chain recombines TRBV18 with TRBJ1-6; TRBD1 agrees at 7 bases. From germline, CDR1 is KGHSH and CDR2 LQKENI. V shed 3 bases, J shed 7 bases, and the junction held 3 bases outside the gene matches. There are 14 residues in the CDR3. The CDR3 sequence: CASSPETGNSPLHF. Written as DNA, the CDR3 is TGTGCCAGCTCACCGGAGACAGGGAATTCACCCCTCCACTTT.

The rearrangement joins TRBV7-7 to TRBJ1-2; D unclear. In germline, CDR1 is SSHAT, CDR2 FNYEAQ (reference sequence). Trimming shortened V by 0 bases and J by 5 bases, and 7 bases separated the two germline ends. This CDR3 has 13 amino acids. CDR3 coding DNA: TGTGCCAGCAGCTTAGCCCGCGGTTATGGCTACACCTTC. Translation: CASSLARGYGYTF.

The genes are TRBV19 and TRBJ2-5; the D gene is possibly TRBD2 (6 bases). Germline lookup yields CDR1 LNHDA and CDR2 SQIVND (reference sequence). V was cut by 10 bases and J by 9 bases, with 15 bases left in between. CDR3 length: 11 residues. The CDR3 spells CAKGDCQAQYF. In DNA, the CDR3 is TGTGCCAAAGGGGACTGCCAGGCCCAGTACTTC.

The CDR3 loop reads CAWSRGEGTDTQYF. The CDR3 DNA is TGTGCCTGGAGTCGGGGGGAGGGCACAGATACGCAGTATTTT. J is TRBJ2-3 and V is TRBV30; 7 positions agree with TRBD2. The trim removed 2 bases at V and 1 base at J, leaving 3 bases unmatched. CDR1 GTSNPN and CDR2 SVGIG come from the germline V gene (reference sequence). CDR3 size: 14 residues.

The rearrangement links TRBV19 to TRBJ1-2, with a weak D call TRBD1 (6 bases). CDR3 size: 15 residues. V was shortened by 6 bases and J by 6 bases, with 20 bases between the two germline ends. The germline CDR1 and CDR2 sequences are LNHDA and SQIVND (reference sequence). The CDR3 protein is CASRTTNRAYNGYTF. CDR3 coding DNA: TGTGCCAGTAGGACCACGAACAGGGCCTATAATGGCTACACCTTC. Drawing the rest from reference TRBV19 and TRBJ1-2, the complete variable domain is DGGITQSPKYLFRKEGQNVTLSCEQNLNHDAMYWYRQDPGQGLRLIYYSQIVNDFQKGDIAEGYSVSREKKESFPLTVTSAQKNPTAFYLCASRTTNRAYNGYTFGSGTRLTVV.

The rearrangement links TRBV6-5 to TRBJ2-7; no clear D. The CDR3 totals 14 residues. Germline values: CDR1 MNHEY, CDR2 SVGAGI. V was cut by 0 bases and J by 1 base, with 7 bases left in between. In DNA, the CDR3 is TGTGCCAGCAGTTACTCCCAGTTATCCTACGAGCAGTACTTC. Translating gives CASSYSQLSYEQYF.